This T cell receptor beta chain came from a study of OX40 agonist ivuxolimab in advanced cancers. On the study more broadly: One hepatocellular carcinoma and a couple of cutaneous melanoma patients partially responded.

Repertoires were generated with immunoSEQ multiplex PCR, while TCRdb's copy carries only in-frame clones and drops some. The sample lists tens of thousands of clones; over 60% were seen once. Study-level findings and limits: Some nonresponders likewise displayed low normalized T-cell clonal expansion.

Between the trimmed V and J ends, which lost 7 bases and 0 bases, there was a span of 12 bases. The CDR3 has 15 residues. Germline CDR1 SEHNR, CDR2 FQNEAQ (reference sequence). As regards this clone: Its antigen is unidentified.

The source material was CD4+ or CD8+ T cells sorted from blood, sampled in a trial of the OX40 agonist ivuxolimab. The chain couples TRBV7-9 to TRBJ2-2, with D perhaps TRBD1 (6 bases). The TCR was taken from an adult with an advanced solid tumor such as melanoma, head and neck, liver or kidney cancer. CDR3 nucleotides: TGTGCCAGCACCCAGACAGGAGCGAACACCGGGGAGCTGTTTTTT. This gives the protein CASTQTGANTGELFF. Complete variable domain (other parts from reference TRBV7-9 and TRBJ2-2): DTGVSQNPRHKITKRGQNVTFRCDPISEHNRLYWYRQTLGQGPEFLTYFQNEAQLEKSRLLSDRFSAERPKGSFSTLEIQRTEQGDSAMYLCASTQTGANTGELFFGEGSRLTVL.